Listed below are T cell receptor beta chains from one sample, sequenced in a study of early T cells in non-severe SARS-CoV-2 infection. TCRdb used MiXCR to reprocess the 5' RACE reads, holding one entry per CDR3 protein. The data contain around 64,000 distinct CDR3 sequences, over 10% of them singletons. This sample comprised whole blood, obtained at baseline. Receptors originate from an adult who was a healthcare worker with PCR-confirmed SARS-CoV-2 infection or an uninfected control (not recorded which). CDR3s leave out the opening cysteine and the closing phenylalanine or tryptophan.

CDR3aa: ASAVRGGKYNEQF
v_gene: TRBV12-3/TRBV12-4
j_gene: TRBJ2-1

CDR3aa: ASSLGDYEQY
v_gene: TRBV12-3/TRBV12-4
j_gene: TRBJ2-7

CDR3aa: ASSEFQGARSTEAF
v_gene: TRBV25-1
j_gene: TRBJ1-1

CDR3aa: ASSPPGQEKLF
v_gene: TRBV28
j_gene: TRBJ1-4

CDR3aa: SVDGLAGGELF
v_gene: TRBV29-1
j_gene: TRBJ2-2

CDR3aa: ASSSSGSTYEQY
v_gene: TRBV7-9
j_gene: TRBJ2-7

CDR3aa: SVGRPAADTQY
v_gene: TRBV29-1
j_gene: TRBJ2-3

CDR3aa: ASSPGLAGAYEQY
v_gene: TRBV4-1
j_gene: TRBJ2-7

CDR3aa: ASSQDGESANTGELF
v_gene: TRBV4-1
j_gene: TRBJ2-2

CDR3aa: ASSLEGDNSPLH
v_gene: TRBV5-5
j_gene: TRBJ1-6

CDR3aa: ASAAFPAGRTGELF
v_gene: TRBV5-1
j_gene: TRBJ2-2

CDR3aa: ASSPAGHQIREQY
v_gene: TRBV7-9
j_gene: TRBJ2-7

CDR3aa: SVQQGLQETQY
v_gene: TRBV29-1
j_gene: TRBJ2-5

CDR3aa: ATTVRGTAAFNSYEQY
v_gene: TRBV24-1
j_gene: TRBJ2-7

CDR3aa: SAASGGSGYNEQF
v_gene: TRBV20-1
j_gene: TRBJ2-1

CDR3aa: ASSLDGSGARNQPQH
v_gene: TRBV11-2
j_gene: TRBJ1-5

CDR3aa: SARPWDRNTEAF
v_gene: TRBV20-1
j_gene: TRBJ1-1

CDR3aa: ASSVGVSYEQY
v_gene: TRBV2
j_gene: TRBJ2-7

CDR3aa: ASRIGQQETQY
v_gene: TRBV7-9
j_gene: TRBJ2-5

CDR3aa: ASSRGPTNEKLF
v_gene: TRBV18
j_gene: TRBJ1-4

CDR3aa: ASSLQREMNEQF
v_gene: TRBV7-2
j_gene: TRBJ2-1

CDR3aa: AISGQGNTDTQY
v_gene: TRBV10-3
j_gene: TRBJ2-3

CDR3aa: ASGYNYRGSNIQY
v_gene: TRBV12-5
j_gene: TRBJ2-4

CDR3aa: ASSLQEVEADTQY
v_gene: TRBV5-5
j_gene: TRBJ2-3

CDR3aa: ASSFGKGQPQH
v_gene: TRBV12-3/TRBV12-4
j_gene: TRBJ1-5

CDR3aa: ASSQDNTGELF
v_gene: TRBV4-2
j_gene: TRBJ2-2

CDR3aa: AWSGQGVGQPQH
v_gene: TRBV30
j_gene: TRBJ1-5